This T cell receptor (beta chain) derives from a study of shared clonotypes between healthy human individuals. It was CD45RO-negative cells, positively selected for CCR7, that made up naive CD8 cells, with terminally differentiated effector memory CD45RA+ cells excluded. The protocol was immunoSEQ multiplex PCR, while the TCRdb copy is restricted to in-frame clones and leaves out a portion. Here the sample spans about 1.9 million clones, 93% being singletons. Germline V gene lookup returns CDR1 SQVTM and CDR2 ANQGSEA. V was trimmed by 7 bases and J by 2 bases, leaving 14 bases between them. The CDR3 totals 13 residues.

Sequenced input: naive CD8+ T cells from PBMCs. The origin of this receptor is a man younger than 35 in good health. Some clones in this sample may be carry-over from other donors' samples. The chain combines TRBV29-1 with TRBJ1-2; maybe TRBD1 (6 bases). The CDR3 loop reads CSGAGGDNYGYTF. CDR3 in DNA: TGCAGCGGAGCGGGGGGCGACAACTATGGCTACACCTTC.